The clone carrying this T cell receptor (beta chain) was counted ten times or more. Its specificity is unknown. Construction of TCR beta libraries was performed using quantitative 5'-RACE with molecular barcodes. TCRdb re-called the 5' RACE reads with MiXCR, one entry per CDR3 protein. Counted here are 100,000 to 150,000 distinct CDR3 sequences, about 6.4% occurring once; the ten biggest clones make up over 9%. The sample belongs to a study of CD8 T cells in ankylosing spondylitis. General observations from the study: Peripheral blood held disease-linked clones only at relatively low frequency, and these were CD8+. Ankylosing spondylitis blood seemed to carry a telltale TCR beta motif made of under ten highly homologous variants. The clones that were linked to disease were reported to be significantly enriched in matched synovial fluid samples from ankylosing spondylitis patients.

The length of the CDR3 is 13 residues. The ends were cut back, 6 bases at V and 4 bases at J, with 12 bases in the middle. The germline gives CDR1 SGHRS, CDR2 YFSETQ. The sample taken for sequencing was blood, either unsorted or a sorted T cell fraction (not recorded which). This TCR was recovered from a male donor with ankylosing spondylitis or in good health (not recorded which). The chain is built from TRBV5-1 and TRBJ2-3, with no clear D. The CDR3 protein is CASNYEGADTQYF. The CDR3 DNA is TGCGCCAGCAACTACGAAGGTGCAGATACGCAGTATTTT.